What follows are 27 T cell receptor beta chains derived from one specimen sequenced in a study of Ad26.COV2.S vaccination and SARS-CoV-2 variants. The treatment here: some 20 received Ad26.COV2.S at low or high dose, single or two shots; several received placebo; per-sample allocation not given. Each sample was drawn 63 days after the first injection (of vaccine or placebo). TCRdb keeps only in-frame clones here, not all; method: immunoSEQ multiplex PCR. The data hold about 330,000 clones, with about 90% observed a single time. Sequencing was performed on peripheral blood, taken in a trial of Ad26.COV2.S vaccine versus placebo. The source of these receptors is a person between 18 and 60 years old who received the Ad26.COV2.S COVID-19 vaccine or a placebo.

The V and J genes are TRBV4-3 and TRBJ2-1; TRBD1 agrees at 10 bases. The CDR3 length is 16 residues. Looked up from germline, CDR1 is LGHNA and CDR2 is YSLEER. Unmatched junction bases numbered 5, after V lost 1 base and J lost 5 bases. The CDR3 coding sequence is TGCGCCAGCAGCCAAGCGGACAGGGGGTCCCACAATGAGCAGTTCTTC. The encoded protein is CASSQADRGSHNEQFF.

The rearrangement joins TRBV7-9 to TRBJ2-1, with TRBD1 matching over 8 bases. CDR1 and CDR2 from the germline V gene are SEHNR and FQNEAQ (reference sequence). CDR3 length equals 17 residues. V was pared by 6 bases and J by 5 bases, with 15 bases of the junction left unmatched. The CDR3 DNA reads as TGTGCCAGCAGGCTTTGGACCCGACAGGGGAGCCACAATGAGCAGTTCTTC. As protein: CASRLWTRQGSHNEQFF.

The genes are TRBV7-9 and TRBJ1-1; D might be TRBD1 (5 bases). The germline V gene encodes CDR1 SEHNR and CDR2 FQNEAQ (reference sequence). V lost 2 bases to trimming and J lost 1 base, with 17 bases between them. The CDR3 covers 17 residues. CDR3 coding DNA: TGTGCCAGCAGCTTATACGTGGGAGACAGAGCGAACACTGAAGCTTTCTTT. Its protein is CASSLYVGDRANTEAFF. The full variable domain, rest sourced from reference TRBV7-9 and TRBJ1-1, is DTGVSQNPRHKITKRGQNVTFRCDPISEHNRLYWYRQTLGQGPEFLTYFQNEAQLEKSRLLSDRFSAERPKGSFSTLEIQRTEQGDSAMYLCASSLYVGDRANTEAFFGQGTRLTVV.

This chain connects TRBV18 to TRBJ1-1; D remains unclear. Germline V gene lookup returns CDR1 KGHSH and CDR2 LQKENI. CDR3 size: 13 residues. Trimming stripped 5 bases from V and 4 bases from J, with 11 bases between. The CDR3 reads CASSLSATTEAFF. CDR3 coding DNA: TGTGCCAGCTCATTGTCAGCAACCACTGAAGCTTTCTTT.

The V gene is TRBV11-2, the J gene TRBJ1-2; D is uncertain. The germline V and J ends were trimmed by 3 bases and 4 bases, with 12 bases remaining between them. There are 14 residues in the CDR3. Germline CDR1 reads SGHAT; CDR2 reads FQNNGV. The CDR3 DNA sequence: TGTGCCAGCAGCTTTGGCAGCGGACCCTATGGCTACACCTTC. This gives the protein CASSFGSGPYGYTF.

The chain is built from TRBV5-5 and TRBJ1-6; TRBD1 might be the D (6 bases). This CDR3 comprises 14 residues. Between the trimmed V and J ends, which lost 4 bases and 7 bases, there was a span of 12 bases. Germline V lookup: CDR1 SGHKS, CDR2 YYEKEE (reference sequence). The CDR3 region is CASSQYGQNSPLHF. DNA for the CDR3: TGTGCCAGCAGCCAATATGGACAGAATTCACCCCTCCACTTT.

This chain connects TRBV6-2 or TRBV6-3 to TRBJ1-6; the D gene is possibly TRBD1 (6 bases). The CDR3 spans 17 residues. Trimming took off 6 bases at V and 10 bases at J, with 25 bases between the two ends. Germline lookup yields CDR1 MNHEY and CDR2 SVGEGT. Here the CDR3 DNA reads TGTGCCAGCAGCTCCCTGTCGAACGTCGGGACAAAATCACCCCTCCACTTT. This encodes CASSSLSNVGTKSPLHF.

J is TRBJ2-4 and V is TRBV7-6; 7 positions match TRBD1. This CDR3 has 16 amino acids. V lost 4 bases and J lost 0; bases outside the gene matches: 6. Per the germline V gene, CDR1 is SGHVS and CDR2 is FNYEAQ. In DNA, the CDR3 is TGTGCCAGCAGCTCCCGGACAGGAGAAGCCAAAAACATTCAGTACTTC. It translates to CASSSRTGEAKNIQYF. The full variable domain, in which reference TRBV7-6 and TRBJ2-4 provide the parts outside the CDR3, is GAGVSQSPRYKVTKRGQDVALRCDPISGHVSLYWYRQALGQGPEFLTYFNYEAQQDKSGLPNDRFSAERPEGSISTLTIQRTEQRDSAMYRCASSSRTGEAKNIQYFGAGTRLSVL.

The chain has TRBV4-2 and TRBJ1-1; 8 bases line up with TRBD1. This CDR3 contains 14 residues. Trimming cost V 0 bases and J 12 bases; bases outside gene matches: 9. Germline V gene sequence: CDR1 LGHNA, CDR2 YNFKEQ. CDR3 amino acids: CASSQDRGTGASFF. DNA for the CDR3: TGTGCCAGCAGCCAAGACCGGGGGACAGGCGCGTCTTTCTTT.

The rearrangement joins TRBV2 to TRBJ2-5, with 11 bases fitting TRBD2. Germline CDR1 is SNHLY and CDR2 is FYNNEI. The CDR3 has 14 amino acids. The V gene end was trimmed by 8 bases and the J gene end by 3 bases; junction bases not matched to a gene: 5. CDR3 DNA sequence: TGTGCCAGCTCACCGACTAGCGGGGAAGAGACCCAGTACTTC. It encodes CASSPTSGEETQYF. Full variable domain (outside the CDR3, taken from reference TRBV2 and TRBJ2-5): EPEVTQTPSHQVTQMGQEVILRCVPISNHLYFYWYRQILGQKVEFLVSFYNNEISEKSEIFDDQFSVERPDGSNFTLKIRSTKLEDSAMYFCASSPTSGEETQYFGPGTRLLVL.

The chain combines TRBV4-1 with TRBJ1-1, with unresolved D. CDR3 length: 15 residues. V was cut by 0 bases and J by 1 base, with 9 bases left in between. From germline, CDR1 is MGHRA and CDR2 YSYEKL. CDR3: CASSQDIEGNTEAFF. CDR3 DNA: TGCGCCAGCAGCCAAGATATAGAGGGGAACACTGAAGCTTTCTTT.

As for this clone: The junction shows a germline mismatch at one end, possibly a read error. The gene calls are TRBV6-2 or TRBV6-3 and TRBJ1-1; TRBD1 aligns across 8 bases. Germline V gives CDR1 MNHEY, CDR2 SVGEGT. This CDR3 region has 12 residues. This chain's CDR3 is CASSYSWTGKLF. In DNA form, the CDR3 reads TGTGCCAGCAGTTACTCTTGGACAGGGAAACTTTTT.

On this clone itself: This specimen includes other DNA sequences encoding the same CDR3. The genes are TRBV7-9 and TRBJ1-1; D possibly corresponds to TRBD1 (5 bases). Per germline, CDR1 SEHNR and CDR2 FQNEAQ (reference sequence). This CDR3 spans 14 amino acids. Trimming stripped 3 bases from V and 1 base from J, with 9 bases between. DNA for the CDR3: TGTGCCAGCAGCTTGAATCAGGGGAACACTGAAGCTTTCTTT. It specifies CASSLNQGNTEAFF.

The chain employs TRBV6-1 and TRBJ1-2, with D possibly being TRBD1 (5 bases). CDR3 size: 15 residues. Per the germline V gene, CDR1 is MNHNS and CDR2 is SASEGT. Trimming removed 0 bases at V and 4 bases at J, with 12 bases between. CDR3 protein: CASSEAWGSLYGYTF. The CDR3 nucleotides are TGTGCCAGCAGTGAAGCATGGGGGTCCCTCTATGGCTACACCTTC.

This chain uses TRBV12-3 or TRBV12-4 with TRBJ2-1, with a tentative D call TRBD2 (6 bases). The CDR3 contains 13 residues. The V and J ends lost 4 bases and 12 bases respectively, with 16 bases between them. The CDR3 sequence is CASSSSWSSGQFF. The CDR3 DNA sequence: TGTGCCAGCAGTTCTAGCTGGAGTAGCGGGCAGTTCTTC.

The J gene is TRBJ1-4, the V gene TRBV6-5; TRBD1 is a possible D gene (6 bases). Per germline, CDR1 MNHEY and CDR2 SVGAGI. With 6 bases removed from V and 3 bases from J, the gap between germline ends came to 11 bases. The CDR3 is made up of 14 amino acids. CDR3 sequence: CASSQGLPNEKLFF. The CDR3 region has the DNA TGTGCCAGCAGCCAGGGGTTACCTAATGAAAAACTGTTTTTT.

The chain joins TRBV5-1 to TRBJ2-4; D is possibly TRBD2 (5 bases). The CDR3 sequence is 14 residues long. In germline, CDR1 is SGHRS, CDR2 YFSETQ. V was trimmed by 0 bases and J by 5 bases, leaving 9 bases between them. The CDR3 DNA sequence: TGCGCCAGCAGCTTGGCCGGGATCGAAAACATTCAGTACTTC. The encoded protein is CASSLAGIENIQYF.

J is TRBJ2-3 and V is TRBV5-1; TRBD2 agrees at 9 bases. The germline CDR1 and CDR2 sequences are SGHRS and YFSETQ. The CDR3 is 15 amino acids. The J segment lost 3 bases and the V segment lost 4 bases, leaving 6 bases of the junction unmatched. CDR3: CASSHRLADTDTQYF. CDR3 coding DNA: TGCGCCAGCAGCCACAGACTAGCGGATACAGATACGCAGTATTTT. The complete variable domain, with remaining parts taken from reference TRBV5-1 and TRBJ2-3, reads KAGVTQTPRYLIKTRGQQVTLSCSPISGHRSVSWYQQTPGQGLQFLFEYFSETQRNKGNFPGRFSGRQFSNSRSEMNVSTLELGDSALYLCASSHRLADTDTQYFGPGTRLTVL.

DNA for the CDR3: TGTGCCAGCAGCTTAGGCGGGGGGCCTTCCTACGAGCAGTACTTC. Translated, it gives CASSLGGGPSYEQYF. The rearrangement joins TRBV5-4 to TRBJ2-7, with 8 bases matching TRBD2. Looked up from germline, CDR1 is SGHNT and CDR2 is YYREEE (reference sequence). Trimming cost V 2 bases and J 1 base; bases outside gene matches: 5. The CDR3 spans 15 residues.

J is TRBJ2-1 and V is TRBV9; tentative D call: TRBD2 (6 bases). The CDR3 is 15 residues long. Germline loops: CDR1 SGDLS, CDR2 YYNGEE. The V end was cut by 0 bases, the J end by 6 bases, with 13 bases between. The DNA for the CDR3 is TGTGCCAGCAGCGTAGGGGCGGGGCGGGCCAATGAGCAGTTCTTC. It specifies CASSVGAGRANEQFF.

The J gene is TRBJ2-2, the V gene TRBV24-1, with a tentative D call TRBD2 (6 bases). The V and J ends lost 6 bases and 4 bases respectively, with 14 bases between them. The germline V gene has CDR1 KGHDR and CDR2 SFDVKD. The CDR3 contains 15 residues. The CDR3 DNA is TGTGCCACCAGTATTACTCAGGGAGGCACCGGGGAGCTGTTTTTT. Protein product: CATSITQGGTGELFF.

The V call is TRBV28, the J call TRBJ2-2; the D gene is possibly TRBD2 (5 bases). Germline V gives CDR1 MDHEN, CDR2 SYDVKM. There are 15 residues in the CDR3. V lost 1 base, J lost 5 bases, and 11 bases lay in between. DNA of the CDR3: TGTGCCAGCAGTTTATTCGGGATGGGAACCGGGGAGCTGTTTTTT. Protein: CASSLFGMGTGELFF. The whole variable domain, remainder taken from reference TRBV28 and TRBJ2-2, is DVKVTQSSRYLVKRTGEKVFLECVQDMDHENMFWYRQDPGLGLRLIYFSYDVKMKEKGDIPEGYSVSREKKERFSLILESASTNQTSMYLCASSLFGMGTGELFFGEGSRLTVL.

V gene TRBV2 combines with J gene TRBJ2-2, with 8 bases aligning to TRBD1. The CDR3 consists of 20 residues. Germline values: CDR1 SNHLY, CDR2 FYNNEI. V was pared by 6 bases and J by 0 bases, with 18 bases of the junction left unmatched. The DNA of the CDR3 is TGTGCCAGCAGAGTTTCCGGGACAGGTTCATTTAATGCGAACACCGGGGAGCTGTTTTTT. Its translation: CASRVSGTGSFNANTGELFF. The whole variable domain, remainder taken from reference TRBV2 and TRBJ2-2, is EPEVTQTPSHQVTQMGQEVILRCVPISNHLYFYWYRQILGQKVEFLVSFYNNEISEKSEIFDDQFSVERPDGSNFTLKIRSTKLEDSAMYFCASRVSGTGSFNANTGELFFGEGSRLTVL.

The chain uses TRBV6-1 and TRBJ1-3; D unresolved. Germline V gene lookup returns CDR1 MNHNS and CDR2 SASEGT. Trimming stripped 2 bases from V and 0 bases from J, with 8 bases between. This CDR3 is built from 15 residues. Here the CDR3 reads CASSEQQYSGNTIYF. The CDR3 nucleotides are TGTGCCAGCAGTGAACAGCAATACTCTGGAAACACCATATATTTT.

This CDR3 is CASSPMGYEQYF. The CDR3 nucleotides are TGTGCCAGCTCACCAATGGGCTACGAGCAGTACTTC. The rearrangement joins TRBV18 to TRBJ2-7; D is ambiguous. The V end was cut by 2 bases, the J end by 3 bases, with 5 bases between. The CDR3 is 12 amino acids. CDR1 is KGHSH, CDR2 LQKENI, per germline.

The chain recombines TRBV5-6 with TRBJ1-2; D uncertain. V was clipped by 2 bases and J by 8 bases, with 10 bases between them. The CDR3 spans 12 residues. CDR1 and CDR2 (germline): SGHDT, YYEEEE. DNA of the CDR3: TGTGCCAGCAGCTTCGCTCAAACGGGCTACACCTTC. Translated: CASSFAQTGYTF. The variable domain in full, with the rest retrieved from reference TRBV5-6 and TRBJ1-2, is DAGVTQSPTHLIKTRGQQVTLRCSPKSGHDTVSWYQQALGQGPQFIFQYYEEEERQRGNFPDRFSGHQFPNYSSELNVNALLLGDSALYLCASSFAQTGYTFGSGTRLTVV.

This clone was seen more than once but under ten times. The J gene is TRBJ1-2, the V gene TRBV3-1 (or the pseudogene TRBV3-2); maybe TRBD1 (6 bases). V was cut by 8 bases and J by 4 bases, with 14 bases left in between. CDR3 length equals 13 residues. CDR1 and CDR2 from the germline V gene are LGHDT and YNNKEL (reference sequence). This chain's CDR3 is CASGMDRVYGYTF. The CDR3 nucleotides read TGTGCCAGCGGTATGGACAGAGTCTATGGCTACACCTTC.